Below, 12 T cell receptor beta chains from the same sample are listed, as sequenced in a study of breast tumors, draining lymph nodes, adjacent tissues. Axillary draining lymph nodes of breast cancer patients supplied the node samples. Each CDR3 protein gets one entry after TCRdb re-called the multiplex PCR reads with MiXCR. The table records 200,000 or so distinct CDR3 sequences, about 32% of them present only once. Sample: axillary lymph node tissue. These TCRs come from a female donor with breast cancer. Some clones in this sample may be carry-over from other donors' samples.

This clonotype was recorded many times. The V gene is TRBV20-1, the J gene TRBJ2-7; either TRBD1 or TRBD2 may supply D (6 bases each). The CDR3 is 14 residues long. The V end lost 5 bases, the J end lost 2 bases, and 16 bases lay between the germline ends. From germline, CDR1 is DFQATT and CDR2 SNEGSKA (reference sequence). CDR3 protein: CSARAGGPAYEQYF. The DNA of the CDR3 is TGCAGTGCTCGGGCCGGGGGCCCGGCCTACGAGCAGTACTTC.

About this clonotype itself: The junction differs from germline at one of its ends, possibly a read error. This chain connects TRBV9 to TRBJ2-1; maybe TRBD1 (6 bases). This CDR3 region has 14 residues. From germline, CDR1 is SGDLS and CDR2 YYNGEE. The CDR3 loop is CASSGGHGYDEQSF. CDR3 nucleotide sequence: TGTGCCAGCAGCGGGGGACATGGCTACGATGAGCAGTCCTTC.

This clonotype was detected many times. CDR3 amino acids: CASSLSYNEQFF. In DNA form, the CDR3 reads TGCGCCAGCAGTCTTTCCTACAATGAGCAGTTCTTC. This rearrangement joins TRBV10-2 to TRBJ2-1; no definite D call. Germline values: CDR1 WSHSY, CDR2 SAAADI. The CDR3 covers 12 residues. The V end was cut by 5 bases, the J end by 1 base, with 3 bases between.

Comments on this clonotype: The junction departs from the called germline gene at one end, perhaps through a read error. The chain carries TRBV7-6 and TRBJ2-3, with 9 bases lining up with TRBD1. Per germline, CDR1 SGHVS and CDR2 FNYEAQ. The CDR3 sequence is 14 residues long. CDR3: CASSLGTGPDTQYF. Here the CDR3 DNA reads TGTGCCAGCAGTTTAGGGACAGGGCCAGATACGCAGTATTTT.

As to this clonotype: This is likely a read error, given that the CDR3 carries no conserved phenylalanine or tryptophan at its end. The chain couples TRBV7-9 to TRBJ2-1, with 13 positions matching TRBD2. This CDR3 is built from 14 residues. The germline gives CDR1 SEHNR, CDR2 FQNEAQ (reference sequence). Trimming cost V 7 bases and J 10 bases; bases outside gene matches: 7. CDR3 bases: TGTGCCAGCACCCAACAGACTAGCGGGAGGGAGCAGTTCCTC. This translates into CASTQQTSGREQFL.

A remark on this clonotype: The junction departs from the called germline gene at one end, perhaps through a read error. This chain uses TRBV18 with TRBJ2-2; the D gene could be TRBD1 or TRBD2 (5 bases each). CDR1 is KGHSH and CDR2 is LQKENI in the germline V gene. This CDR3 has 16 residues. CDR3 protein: CAGSPSGLQNTGELFF. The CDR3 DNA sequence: TGTGCCGGCTCACCATCGGGGCTCCAGAACACCGGGGAGCTGTTTTTT.

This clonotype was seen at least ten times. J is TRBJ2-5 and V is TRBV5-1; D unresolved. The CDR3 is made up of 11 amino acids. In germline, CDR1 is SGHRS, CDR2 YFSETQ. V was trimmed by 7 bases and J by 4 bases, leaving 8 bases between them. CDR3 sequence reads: CASLGGETQYF. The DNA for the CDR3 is TGCGCCAGCCTTGGCGGAGAGACCCAGTACTTC.

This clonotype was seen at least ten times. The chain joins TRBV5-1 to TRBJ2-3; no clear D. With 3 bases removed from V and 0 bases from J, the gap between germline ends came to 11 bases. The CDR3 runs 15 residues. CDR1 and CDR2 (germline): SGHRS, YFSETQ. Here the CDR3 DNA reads TGCGCCAGCAGCTCGAAGGACCCCAGCACAGATACGCAGTATTTT. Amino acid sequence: CASSSKDPSTDTQYF.

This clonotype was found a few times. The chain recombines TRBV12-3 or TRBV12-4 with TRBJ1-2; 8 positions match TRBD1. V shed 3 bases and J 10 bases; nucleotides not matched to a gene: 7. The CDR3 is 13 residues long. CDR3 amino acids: CASSFVTGVVYTF. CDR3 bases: TGTGCCAGCAGTTTCGTGACAGGGGTCGTCTACACCTTC.

The CDR3 spells CASSPVGKGGETQYF. CDR3 nucleotide sequence: TGTGCCAGCTCACCAGTAGGCAAAGGAGGCGAGACCCAGTACTTC. This rearrangement joins TRBV18 to TRBJ2-5, with D possibly being TRBD2 (5 bases). V was cut by 2 bases and J by 5 bases, with 15 bases left in between. CDR1 KGHSH and CDR2 LQKENI come from the germline V gene. The CDR3 length is 15 residues.

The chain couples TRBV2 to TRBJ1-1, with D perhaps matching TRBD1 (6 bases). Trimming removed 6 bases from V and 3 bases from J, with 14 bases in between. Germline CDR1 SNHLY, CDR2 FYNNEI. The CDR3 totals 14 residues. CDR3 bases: TGTGCCAGCAGCCCCGGGAGGGGGGACACTGAAGCTTTCTTT. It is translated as CASSPGRGDTEAFF.

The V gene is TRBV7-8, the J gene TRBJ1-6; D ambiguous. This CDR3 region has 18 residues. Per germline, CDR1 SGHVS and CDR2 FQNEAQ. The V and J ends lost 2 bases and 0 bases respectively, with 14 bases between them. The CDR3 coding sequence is TGTGCCAGCAGCTTACGACCCGCGGAGAGCTCCTATAATTCACCCCTCCACTTT. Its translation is CASSLRPAESSYNSPLHF.